Following are 10 T cell receptor beta chains from one sample sequenced in a study of T cell clonality in common variable immunodeficiency. Sequencing was performed with immunoSEQ multiplex PCR; in TCRdb, only in-frame clones are kept and a portion is missing. The sample includes tens of thousands of clones, none of them occurring once. Sequences were obtained from peripheral blood mononuclear cells. These receptors were collected from a person aged 18 to 75 in good health.

This clone was picked up many times. The read terminates 3 residues ahead of where the CDR3 ends, so the germline J gene completes it. The chain is built from TRBV19 and TRBJ2-1, with D perhaps TRBD2 (5 bases). V was pared by 1 base and J by 3 bases, with 10 bases between. The CDR3 spans 15 residues. CDR1 LNHDA and CDR2 SQIVND come from the germline V gene (reference sequence). The chain's CDR3 is CASSIVERRYNEQFF. The sequenced CDR3 bases are TGTGCCAGTAGTATAGTGGAGCGGCGCTACAATGAG.

This clone has at least ten counts. CDR3: CASSLRPTGANTEAFF. The CDR3 bases that were read are TGTGCCAGCAGCTTAAGGCCGACAGGGGCAAACACTGAA. The chain has TRBV7-3 and TRBJ1-1, with 8 bases fitting TRBD1. The read comes to an end 3 residues before the CDR3 does, leaving the germline J gene to fill in the end. The germline gives CDR1 SGHTA, CDR2 FQGTGA. V lost 1 base and J lost 2; bases outside the gene matches: 6. The CDR3 is 16 residues long. Full variable domain (remainder filled in from reference TRBV7-3 and TRBJ1-1): GAGVSQTPSNKVTEKGKYVELRCDPISGHTALYWYRQSLGQGPEFLIYFQGTGAADDSGLPNDRFFAVRPEGSVSTLKIQRTERGDSAVYLCASSLRPTGANTEAFFGQGTRLTVV.

There are many counts of this clone. The read terminates 3 residues ahead of where the CDR3 ends, so the germline J gene completes it. The V and J genes are TRBV5-4 and TRBJ2-1; 9 bases agree with TRBD2. This CDR3 comprises 16 residues. V was pared by 3 bases and J by 5 bases, with 9 bases of the junction left unmatched. Germline V gene sequence: CDR1 SGHNT, CDR2 YYREEE (reference sequence). CDR3 residues: CASSSPLAGFNNEQFF. CDR3 DNA (partial): TGTGCCAGCAGCTCCCCCCTAGCGGGATTTAACAATGAG.

This clone was seen ten or more times. The CDR3 is cut off 3 residues early in the read; its end comes from the germline J gene. This chain uses TRBV13 with TRBJ2-7; 7 bases map to TRBD1. V dropped 5 bases and J dropped 1; count of bases not matched to a gene: 8. This CDR3 contains 15 residues. CDR1 and CDR2 from the germline V gene are PRHDT and FYEKMQ (reference sequence). CDR3 residues: CASSPRDSYSYEQYF. CDR3 DNA (partial): TGTGCCAGCAGCCCTCGGGACAGCTATTCCTACGAG.

The sample holds many counts of this clone. CDR3 loop: CASSRWDTNEQFF. Partial CDR3 DNA: TGTGCCAGCAGCCGCTGGGACACCAATGAG. The genes are TRBV7-9 and TRBJ2-1; tentative D call: TRBD1 (6 bases). The missing CDR3 end, 3 residues past where the read stops, is filled in from the germline J gene. The germline V and J ends were trimmed by 5 bases and 6 bases, with 11 bases remaining between them. Germline loops: CDR1 SEHNR, CDR2 FQNEAQ (reference sequence). This CDR3 is 13 amino acids long.

This clone was observed at least ten times. The DNA ends 3 residues before the CDR3 does, and the rest of the CDR3 is filled in from the germline J gene. The genes are TRBV30 and TRBJ2-1, with 7 bases identical to TRBD2. The CDR3 sequence is 15 residues long. The V and J ends lost 0 bases and 7 bases, in that order; junction bases with no gene match: 9. The V gene's germline CDR1 is GTSNPN and CDR2 SVGIG (reference sequence). The sequenced part of the CDR3 DNA is TGTGCCTGGAGTGTAGTCGCGGGAGCCGGGAATGAG. Translation: CAWSVVAGAGNE. The CDR3 reads in full as CAWSVVAGAGNEQFF.

This clone showed up many times. With the read ending 3 residues before the CDR3 end, the germline J gene is used to fill in that end. The chain carries TRBV5-1 and TRBJ2-3, with 7 bases aligning to TRBD1. This CDR3 has 15 residues. Germline V CDR1 and CDR2: SGHRS, YFSETQ. J lost 3 bases, V lost 0 bases, and 4 bases had no gene match. CDR3 amino acids: CASSLEGAKTDTQYF. The covered CDR3 bases are TGCGCCAGCAGCTTGGAGGGGGCGAAAACAGATACG. Combining the CDR3 with reference TRBV5-1 and TRBJ2-3 gives the whole variable domain KAGVTQTPRYLIKTRGQQVTLSCSPISGHRSVSWYQQTPGQGLQFLFEYFSETQRNKGNFPGRFSGRQFSNSRSEMNVSTLELGDSALYLCASSLEGAKTDTQYFGPGTRLTVL.

A word on this clone: The read ends 3 residues shy of where the CDR3 ends; the end is completed using the germline J gene. This chain connects TRBV7-2 to TRBJ1-2; D might be TRBD1 (6 bases). CDR1 and CDR2 from the germline V gene are SGHTA and FQGNSA. The V end was cut by 5 bases, the J end by 4 bases, with 11 bases between. The CDR3 has 13 amino acids. CDR3 loop: CASSHEQGYGYTF. The covered CDR3 bases are TGTGCCAGCAGCCACGAACAGGGCTATGGC.

There are many counts of this clone. The read is 3 residues too short to cover the CDR3 end, so that end is filled in from the germline J gene. This chain connects TRBV20-1 to TRBJ1-4; D call uncertain. Germline values: CDR1 DFQATT, CDR2 SNEGSKA (reference sequence). V was trimmed by 2 bases and J by 8 bases, leaving 9 bases between them. CDR3 length equals 12 residues. This CDR3 reads CSARPGGEKLFF. Partial CDR3 DNA: TGCAGTGCTAGACCAGGTGGGGAAAAA.

This clone was found many times. Read coverage stops 3 residues before the CDR3 terminus; the germline J gene supplies the remainder. The J gene is TRBJ1-1, the V gene TRBV10-3, with 8 bases lining up with TRBD1. V lost 8 bases to trimming and J lost 4 bases; unmatched junction nucleotides: 18. CDR1 and CDR2 (germline): ENHRY, SYGVKD. There are 17 residues in the CDR3. The chain's CDR3 is CAIGSLQGAGGGTEAFF. The DNA read from the CDR3 is TGTGCCATCGGGAGCTTGCAGGGGGCTGGTGGGGGCACTGAA.